This entry lists 16 T cell receptor beta chains sequenced from one sample in a study of T cell repertoires in cytomegalovirus infection. TCRdb ran MiXCR on the reads and lists one entry per CDR3 protein. The table has hundreds of thousands of distinct CDR3 sequences, approximately 31% seen once. These receptors' antigens are unknown. The sequenced sample was cultured CD8+ T cells from PBMCs, obtained from culture after CMV antigen stimulation. All receptors derive from a human donor in good health (CMV status not recorded). Some clones in this sample may be carry-over from other donors' samples.

The chain joins TRBV20-1 to TRBJ2-3; no definite D call. Trimming left V 0 bases short and J 4 bases short, with 8 bases between. This CDR3 has 13 amino acids. Germline CDR1 DFQATT, CDR2 SNEGSKA (reference sequence). The CDR3 is CSARDWLADTQYF. CDR3 bases: TGCAGTGCTAGAGATTGGCTAGCAGATACGCAGTATTTT.

This clonotype was recorded only once. The CDR3 DNA reads TGTGCCAGTAGTATAGGGGGGGACCAGCCCCAGCATTTT. Amino acids: CASSIGGDQPQHF. The chain links TRBV19 to TRBJ1-5; D perhaps matches TRBD1 (5 bases). The ends were cut back, 1 base at V and 7 bases at J, with 8 bases in the middle. CDR3 length: 13 residues. Germline CDR1 reads LNHDA; CDR2 reads SQIVND (reference sequence).

CDR3 residues: CASSPPGGSPEAFF. The CDR3 bases are TGTGCCAGCAGCCCCCCAGGGGGTAGTCCTGAAGCTTTCTTT. The V call is TRBV14, the J call TRBJ1-1; 7 bases agree with TRBD1. V gave up 4 bases and J gave up 6 bases; unmatched junction bases: 8. The V gene's germline CDR1 is SGHDN and CDR2 FVKESK. The CDR3 has 14 amino acids.

This clonotype was detected once. The rearrangement links TRBV19 to TRBJ2-2; a weak D match, TRBD2 (6 bases). The CDR3 is 17 residues long. V gave up 8 bases and J gave up 3 bases, with 22 bases separating them. From germline, CDR1 is LNHDA and CDR2 SQIVND (reference sequence). The CDR3 spells CASSPDWDRLDTGELFF. Written as DNA, the CDR3 is TGTGCCAGTTCACCGGATTGGGACCGACTAGACACCGGGGAGCTGTTTTTT.

This clonotype was counted a few times. V is TRBV7-8 and J is TRBJ1-1; D gene unclear. The germline CDR1 and CDR2 sequences are SGHVS and FQNEAQ. This CDR3 has 14 amino acids. The V gene lost 6 bases and the J gene lost 7 bases, with 18 bases spanning the gap. CDR3 loop: CASSFPAGGGEAFF. As DNA, the CDR3 is TGTGCCAGCAGTTTCCCGGCGGGCGGCGGTGAAGCTTTCTTT.

This clonotype appeared many times. The V and J genes are TRBV7-2 and TRBJ2-5; D unresolved. Trimming shortened V by 0 bases and J by 0 bases, and 8 bases separated the two germline ends. Germline values: CDR1 SGHTA, CDR2 FQGNSA. The CDR3 is made up of 15 amino acids. This CDR3 reads CASSLAPDNQETQYF. The CDR3 DNA reads TGTGCCAGCAGCTTAGCGCCTGACAACCAAGAGACCCAGTACTTC.

In its sample, this clonotype was seen a few times. The CDR3 region has the DNA TGTGCCAGCAGAGGACAGTACTACGAGCAGTACGTC. This gives the protein CASRGQYYEQYV. V usage is TRBV6-2 or TRBV6-3 and J usage is TRBJ2-7; possibly TRBD1 for D (6 bases). V lost 6 bases to trimming and J lost 3 bases, with 9 bases between them. Germline loops: CDR1 MNHEY, CDR2 SVGEGT. This CDR3 is 12 amino acids long.

Only a few counts were recorded for this clonotype. The CDR3 sequence is CASSLGQYQYNEQFF. For the CDR3, the DNA is TGTGCCAGCAGTCTAGGACAGTACCAGTATAATGAGCAGTTCTTC. This chain connects TRBV6-2 or TRBV6-3 to TRBJ2-1; a possible D gene is TRBD1 (6 bases). This CDR3 is built from 15 residues. The V gene's germline CDR1 is MNHEY and CDR2 SVGEGT. With 5 bases removed from V and 7 bases from J, the gap between germline ends came to 18 bases.

This clonotype was seen a handful of times. The J gene is TRBJ2-7, the V gene TRBV7-2, with TRBD1 identical over 9 bases. The junction had 2 bases not matched to a gene; V was cut back by 5 bases and J by 3 bases. The CDR3 is 13 residues long. Germline CDR1 is SGHTA and CDR2 is FQGNSA. CDR3 in amino acids: CASSRQGDYEQYV. The CDR3 coding sequence is TGTGCCAGCAGCCGACAGGGGGACTACGAGCAGTACGTC.

The chain couples TRBV20-1 to TRBJ1-2; no definite D call. V dropped 6 bases and J dropped 0 bases, with 11 bases sitting between them. Germline V CDR1 and CDR2: DFQATT, SNEGSKA (reference sequence). This CDR3 comprises 13 residues. The CDR3 region has the DNA TGCAGTGCCCCTCCCCCGGCTAACTATGGCTACACCTTC. Its protein is CSAPPPANYGYTF.

V and J are TRBV28 and TRBJ2-3; either TRBD1 or TRBD2 may fit D (5 bases each). The V gene lost 5 bases and the J gene lost 1 base, with 13 bases spanning the gap. This CDR3 spans 15 amino acids. CDR1 and CDR2 from the germline V gene are MDHEN and SYDVKM. CDR3 residues: CASSPGTHRTDTQYF. CDR3 nucleotides: TGTGCCAGCAGTCCCGGGACCCATCGCACAGATACGCAGTATTTT.

This clonotype was seen a few times. The chain has TRBV6-6 and TRBJ1-2; no definite D call. This CDR3 spans 14 amino acids. V dropped 3 bases and J dropped 2 bases, with 10 bases sitting between them. Per the germline V gene, CDR1 is MNHNY and CDR2 is SVGAGI (reference sequence). CDR3 sequence (DNA): TGTGCCAGCAGTTATCGATCAGTGAACTATGGCTACACCTTC. Its protein is CASSYRSVNYGYTF.

The gene calls are TRBV11-2 and TRBJ1-6, with D uncertain. The CDR3 length is 13 residues. Trimming removed 2 bases from V and 7 bases from J, with 6 bases in between. From germline, CDR1 is SGHAT and CDR2 FQNNGV. The CDR3 sequence is CASSLWSNSPLHF. The CDR3 DNA follows: TGTGCCAGCAGCTTATGGTCGAATTCACCCCTCCACTTT.

This chain connects TRBV29-1 to TRBJ2-2, with TRBD2 matching 8 bases. The germline V gene encodes CDR1 SQVTM and CDR2 ANQGSEA. The CDR3 has 14 residues. Trimming removed 0 bases from V and 6 bases from J; junction bases left unmatched: 3. The CDR3 region has the DNA TGCAGCGTTGAAGACTCGCGGGGGGCCGGGGAGCTGTTTTTT. Translating gives CSVEDSRGAGELFF.

The chain employs TRBV4-1 and TRBJ1-1; D call uncertain. Trimming pared 0 bases from V and 2 bases from J, leaving 10 bases between. This CDR3 has 15 amino acids. Germline V gene lookup returns CDR1 MGHRA and CDR2 YSYEKL. The CDR3: CASSQDTAANTEAFF. The CDR3 DNA follows: TGCGCCAGCAGCCAAGATACGGCAGCAAACACTGAAGCTTTCTTT.

This clonotype was detected once. This sequence may be a read error, since a much larger clone differs from it by one base. The CDR3 carries no conserved terminal phenylalanine or tryptophan, so it likely arises from a read error. The CDR3 here is CASSTGSEAFL. As DNA, the CDR3 is TGTGCCAGCAGTACGGGGTCTGAAGCTTTCCTT. The chain has TRBV7-2 and TRBJ1-1; D gene ambiguous. The V end lost 6 bases, the J end lost 6 bases, and 8 bases lay between the germline ends. Per the germline V gene, CDR1 is SGHTA and CDR2 is FQGNSA. The CDR3 has 11 amino acids.